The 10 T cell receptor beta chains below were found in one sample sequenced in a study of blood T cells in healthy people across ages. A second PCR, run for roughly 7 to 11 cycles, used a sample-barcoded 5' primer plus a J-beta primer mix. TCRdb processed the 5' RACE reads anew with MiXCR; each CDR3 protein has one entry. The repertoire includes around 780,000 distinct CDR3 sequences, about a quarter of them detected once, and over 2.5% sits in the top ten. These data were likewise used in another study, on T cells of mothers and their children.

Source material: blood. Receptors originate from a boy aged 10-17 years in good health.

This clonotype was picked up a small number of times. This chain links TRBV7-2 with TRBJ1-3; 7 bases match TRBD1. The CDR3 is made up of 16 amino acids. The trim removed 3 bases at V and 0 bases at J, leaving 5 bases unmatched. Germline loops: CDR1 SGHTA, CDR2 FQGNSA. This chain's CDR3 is CASSLYRGVSGNTIYF. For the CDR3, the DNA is TGTGCCAGCAGCTTGTACAGGGGAGTCTCTGGAAACACCATATATTTT.

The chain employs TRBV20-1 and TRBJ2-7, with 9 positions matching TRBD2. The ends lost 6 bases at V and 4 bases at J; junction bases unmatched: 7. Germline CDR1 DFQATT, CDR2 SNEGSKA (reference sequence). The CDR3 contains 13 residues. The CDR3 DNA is TGCAGTGCCAGGCGGCGGGGGGGGTACGAGCAGTACTTC. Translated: CSARRRGGYEQYF.

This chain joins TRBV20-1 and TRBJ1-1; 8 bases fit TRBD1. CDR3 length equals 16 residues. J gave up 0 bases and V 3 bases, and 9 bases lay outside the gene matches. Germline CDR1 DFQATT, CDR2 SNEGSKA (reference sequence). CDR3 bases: TGCAGTGCTAGGGGGACAGACAGGGGTTTGAACACTGAAGCTTTCTTT. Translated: CSARGTDRGLNTEAFF.

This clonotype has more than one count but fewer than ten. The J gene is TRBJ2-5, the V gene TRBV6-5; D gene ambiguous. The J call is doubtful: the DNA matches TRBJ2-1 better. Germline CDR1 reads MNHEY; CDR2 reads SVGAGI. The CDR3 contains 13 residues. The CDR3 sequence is CASSSTPKSEQFF. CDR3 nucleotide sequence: TGTGCCAGCAGTTCTACACCCAAGAGTGAGCAGTTCTTC.

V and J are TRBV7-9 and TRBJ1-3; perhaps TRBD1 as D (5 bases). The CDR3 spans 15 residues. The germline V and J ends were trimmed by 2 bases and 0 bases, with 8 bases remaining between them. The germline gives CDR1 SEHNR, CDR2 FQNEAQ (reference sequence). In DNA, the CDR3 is TGTGCCAGCAGCTTACGGGGGAACTCTGGAAACACCATATATTTT. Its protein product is CASSLRGNSGNTIYF.

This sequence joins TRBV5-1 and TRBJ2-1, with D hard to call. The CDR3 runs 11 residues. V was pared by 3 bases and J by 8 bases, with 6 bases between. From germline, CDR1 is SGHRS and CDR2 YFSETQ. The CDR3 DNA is TGCGCCAGCAGCTCTCCGTATGAGCAGTTCTTC. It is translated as CASSSPYEQFF.

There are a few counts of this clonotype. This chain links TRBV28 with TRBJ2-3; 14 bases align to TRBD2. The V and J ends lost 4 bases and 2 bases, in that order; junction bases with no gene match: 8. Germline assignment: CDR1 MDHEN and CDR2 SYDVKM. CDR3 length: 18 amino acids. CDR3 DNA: TGTGCCAGCAGTTCCCCGGGGACTAGCGGGGGACACACAGATACGCAGTATTTT. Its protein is CASSSPGTSGGHTDTQYF.

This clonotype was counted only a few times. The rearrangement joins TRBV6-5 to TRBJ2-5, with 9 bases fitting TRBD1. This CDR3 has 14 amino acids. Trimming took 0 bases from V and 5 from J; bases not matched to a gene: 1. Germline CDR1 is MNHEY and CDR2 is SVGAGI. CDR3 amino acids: CASSYSDRGETQYF. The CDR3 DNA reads TGTGCCAGCAGTTACTCGGACAGGGGTGAGACCCAGTACTTC.

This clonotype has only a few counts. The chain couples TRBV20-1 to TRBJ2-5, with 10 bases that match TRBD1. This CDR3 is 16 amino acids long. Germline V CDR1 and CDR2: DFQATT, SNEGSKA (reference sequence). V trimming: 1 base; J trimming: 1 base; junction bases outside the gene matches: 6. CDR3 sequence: CSARGGWDRGQETQYF. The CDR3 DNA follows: TGCAGTGCTAGAGGGGGATGGGACAGGGGCCAAGAGACCCAGTACTTC.

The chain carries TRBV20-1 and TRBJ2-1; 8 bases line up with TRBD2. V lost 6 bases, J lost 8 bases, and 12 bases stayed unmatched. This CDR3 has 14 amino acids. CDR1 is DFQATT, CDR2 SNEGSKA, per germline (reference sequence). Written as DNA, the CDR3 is TGCAGTGCCAGTTCGGGGGGGGCTTGGTATGAGCAGTTCTTC. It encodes CSASSGGAWYEQFF.